This T cell receptor (beta chain) was identified during a study of T cells in Graves' hyperthyroidism and ophthalmopathy. Broader study findings: Also found in blood were most expanded thyroid clonotypes above 0.001.

Disease duration under 2 months; hyperthyroidism patients were aged 18 to 65. This clonotype was recorded many times. The antigen remains unidentified. CDR3 length equals 13 residues. CDR1 is SNHLY, CDR2 FYNNEI, per germline. V was shortened by 7 bases and J by 0 bases, with 7 bases between the two germline ends. TCR beta CDR3 sequences were amplified from RNA transcripts. The primer set for the first-round RT-PCR of the TCR CDR3 was HTBI. One entry per CDR3 protein, called by TCRdb with MiXCR from the multiplex PCR reads. The sample yields a few hundred thousand distinct CDR3 sequences, approximately 15% seen once.

Material: blood. The chain is built from TRBV2 and TRBJ1-5; D not certain. The TCR was taken from a woman aged 25 to 39 with Graves' hyperthyroidism that later progressed to Graves' ophthalmopathy. CDR3 DNA: TGTGCCAGCAAAACAGATAGCAATCAGCCCCAGCATTTT. Its translation: CASKTDSNQPQHF.